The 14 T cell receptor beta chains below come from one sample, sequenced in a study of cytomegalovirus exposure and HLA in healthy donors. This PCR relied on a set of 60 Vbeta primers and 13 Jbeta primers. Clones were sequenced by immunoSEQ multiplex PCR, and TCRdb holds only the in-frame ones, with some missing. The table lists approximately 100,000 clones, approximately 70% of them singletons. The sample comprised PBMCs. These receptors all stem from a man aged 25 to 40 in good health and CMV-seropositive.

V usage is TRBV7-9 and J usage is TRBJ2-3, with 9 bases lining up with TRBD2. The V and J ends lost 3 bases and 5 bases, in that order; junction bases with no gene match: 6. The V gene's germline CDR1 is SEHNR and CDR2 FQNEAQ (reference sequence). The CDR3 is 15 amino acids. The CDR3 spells CASSFIAGAGDTQYF. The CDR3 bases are TGTGCCAGCAGCTTCATAGCGGGGGCGGGAGATACGCAGTATTTT. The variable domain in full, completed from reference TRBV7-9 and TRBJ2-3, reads DTGVSQNPRHKITKRGQNVTFRCDPISEHNRLYWYRQTLGQGPEFLTYFQNEAQLEKSRLLSDRFSAERPKGSFSTLEIQRTEQGDSAMYLCASSFIAGAGDTQYFGPGTRLTVL.

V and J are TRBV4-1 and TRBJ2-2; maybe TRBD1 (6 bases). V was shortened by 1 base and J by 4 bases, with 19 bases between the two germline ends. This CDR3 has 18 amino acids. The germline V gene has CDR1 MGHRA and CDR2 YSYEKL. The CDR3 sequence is CASSQVMSRQGSTGELFF. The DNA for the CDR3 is TGCGCCAGCAGCCAAGTTATGTCACGTCAGGGGTCCACCGGGGAGCTGTTTTTT.

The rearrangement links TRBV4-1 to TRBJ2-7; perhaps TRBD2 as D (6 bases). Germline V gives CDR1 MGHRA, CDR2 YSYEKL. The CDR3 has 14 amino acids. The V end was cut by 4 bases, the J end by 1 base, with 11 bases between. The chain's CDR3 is CASSPRGGSYEQYF. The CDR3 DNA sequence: TGCGCCAGCAGCCCCCGTGGGGGGTCCTACGAGCAGTACTTC.

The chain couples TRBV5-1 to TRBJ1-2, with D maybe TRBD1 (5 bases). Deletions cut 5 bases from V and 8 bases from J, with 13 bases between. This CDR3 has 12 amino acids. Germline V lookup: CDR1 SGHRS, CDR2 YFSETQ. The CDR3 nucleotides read TGCGCCAGCAGGGCGACAGTGGGGGGCTACACCTTC. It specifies CASRATVGGYTF.

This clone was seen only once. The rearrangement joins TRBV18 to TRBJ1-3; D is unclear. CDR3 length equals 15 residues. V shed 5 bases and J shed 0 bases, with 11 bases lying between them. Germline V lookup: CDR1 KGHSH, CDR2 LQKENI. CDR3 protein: CASSSAGSSGNTIYF. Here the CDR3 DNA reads TGTGCCAGCTCATCGGCAGGCTCCTCTGGAAACACCATATATTTT.

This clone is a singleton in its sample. The CDR3 coding sequence is TGTGCCAGCAGCTTCCCCCTCTTCGACGAGCAGTACTTC. Protein product: CASSFPLFDEQYF. The chain carries TRBV11-3 and TRBJ2-7; D not certain. The length of the CDR3 is 13 residues. Germline V gene sequence: CDR1 SGHNT, CDR2 YENEEA. The V end lost 3 bases, the J end lost 5 bases, and 11 bases lay between the germline ends.

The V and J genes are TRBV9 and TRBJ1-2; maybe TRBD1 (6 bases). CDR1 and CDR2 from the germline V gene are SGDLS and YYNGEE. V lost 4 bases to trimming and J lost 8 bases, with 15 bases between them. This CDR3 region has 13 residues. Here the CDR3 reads CASSIQGIGGYTF. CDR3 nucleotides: TGTGCCAGCAGCATACAGGGAATCGGCGGCTACACCTTC.

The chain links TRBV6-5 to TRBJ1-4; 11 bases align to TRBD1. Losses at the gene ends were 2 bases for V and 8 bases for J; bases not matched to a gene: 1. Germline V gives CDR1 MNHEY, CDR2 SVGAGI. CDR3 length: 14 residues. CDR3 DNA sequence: TGTGCCAGCAGTTACGGGACAGGGGGAGAAAAACTGTTTTTT. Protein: CASSYGTGGEKLFF.

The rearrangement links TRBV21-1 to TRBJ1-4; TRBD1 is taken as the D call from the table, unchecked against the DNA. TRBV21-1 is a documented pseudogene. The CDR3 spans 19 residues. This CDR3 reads CASSKGSWGSVATNEKLFF. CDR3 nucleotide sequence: TGTGCCAGCAGCAAAGGATCCTGGGGCAGCGTCGCAACTAATGAAAAACTGTTTTTT.

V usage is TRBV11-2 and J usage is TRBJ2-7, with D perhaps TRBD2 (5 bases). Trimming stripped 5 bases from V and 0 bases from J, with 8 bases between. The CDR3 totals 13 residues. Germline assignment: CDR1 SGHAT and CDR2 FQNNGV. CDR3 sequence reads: CASSSRDSYEQYF. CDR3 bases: TGTGCCAGCAGCAGCCGGGACTCCTACGAGCAGTACTTC.

CDR3 sequence (DNA): TGTGCCAGCAGTTGGACGGACAACTCCTACGAGCAGTACTTC. Encoded protein: CASSWTDNSYEQYF. J is TRBJ2-7 and V is TRBV6-5; possible D gene TRBD1, 5 bases. Germline V gives CDR1 MNHEY, CDR2 SVGAGI. CDR3 size: 14 residues. Trimming removed 4 bases at V and 0 bases at J, with 10 bases between.

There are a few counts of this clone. CDR3 in amino acids: CASTLVGDRSEAFF. DNA for the CDR3: TGTGCCAGTACCCTTGTCGGGGATAGATCTGAAGCTTTCTTT. This chain links TRBV19 with TRBJ1-1; unclear D gene. Deletions cut 7 bases from V and 6 bases from J, with 18 bases between. The germline V gene encodes CDR1 LNHDA and CDR2 SQIVND (reference sequence). CDR3 length: 14 residues.

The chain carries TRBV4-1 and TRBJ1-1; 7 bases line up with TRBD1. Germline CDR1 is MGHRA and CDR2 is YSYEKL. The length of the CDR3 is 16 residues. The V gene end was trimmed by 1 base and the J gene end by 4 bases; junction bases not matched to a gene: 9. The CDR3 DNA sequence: TGCGCCAGCAGCCAAGCACTCCTACAGGGGACCACTGAAGCTTTCTTT. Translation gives CASSQALLQGTTEAFF.

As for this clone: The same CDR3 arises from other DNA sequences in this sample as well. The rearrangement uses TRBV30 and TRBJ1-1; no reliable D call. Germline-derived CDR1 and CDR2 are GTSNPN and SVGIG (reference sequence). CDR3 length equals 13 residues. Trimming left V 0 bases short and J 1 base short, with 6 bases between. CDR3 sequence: CAWSVLRNTEAFF. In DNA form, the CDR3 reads TGTGCCTGGAGTGTACTACGGAACACTGAAGCTTTCTTT.